This T cell receptor (beta chain) was captured in a study of shared clonotypes between healthy human individuals. CD45RO negativity and positive selection for CCR7 defined naive CD8 cells, a population that excluded terminally differentiated effector memory CD45RA+ cells. Study-wide points: Compared with memory subsets, naive subsets generally had larger estimated richness. Compared with clonotypes that all four donors shared, non-shared clonotypes had lower generation probabilities.

This clone appeared once. What it binds is not known. Sorted-subset replicate PCRs used 150 to 200 ng DNA, 30,000 or so T cell genomes. Sequenced by immunoSEQ multiplex PCR; TCRdb stores in-frame clones only, minus some. The profile covers more than 500,000 clones, with roughly 95% appearing a single time and 0.11% taken by the ten largest. The sample consisted of naive CD8+ T cells sorted from blood. This TCR was sampled from a woman under 40 in good health.

Here the CDR3 DNA reads TGCGCCAGCAGCCTTAGCGGGACGCCCTCCTACGAGCAGTACTTC. Protein product: CASSLSGTPSYEQYF. This chain uses TRBV4-1 with TRBJ2-7; 8 nucleotides align to TRBD2. J was trimmed by 0 bases and V by 4 bases; bases with no gene match: 5. Germline CDR1 MGHRA, CDR2 YSYEKL. This CDR3 has 15 amino acids.